The 25 T cell receptor beta chains below come from one sample, sequenced in a study of blood T cell repertoires in COVID-19. Only in-frame clones appear in the TCRdb table, and some are missing; sequencing was by immunoSEQ multiplex PCR. The sample lists just over 200,000 clones, around 80% seen once, with 4.5% to 7% in the top ten. Material for sequencing was peripheral blood. The receptors shown here come from a woman in her seventies with acute or convalescent COVID-19.

J is TRBJ1-3 and V is TRBV5-4; D remains ambiguous. The CDR3 contains 17 residues. Germline CDR1 SGHNT, CDR2 YYREEE (reference sequence). Trimming pared 4 bases from V and 0 bases from J, leaving 17 bases between. CDR3 DNA sequence: TGTGCCAGCAGCCCCGGGCAACTAGAAGCCTCTGGAAACACCATATATTTT. Its translation is CASSPGQLEASGNTIYF.

The J gene is TRBJ1-4, the V gene TRBV5-8; no firm D call. With 7 bases removed from V and 2 bases from J, the gap between germline ends came to 12 bases. The CDR3 is made up of 14 amino acids. Germline CDR1 SGHTS, CDR2 YDEGEE. The CDR3 region has the DNA TGTGCCAGCGGACGGGGATACACTAATGAAAAACTGTTTTTT. Its protein is CASGRGYTNEKLFF.

The V gene is TRBV19, the J gene TRBJ2-2, with 11 bases aligning to TRBD2. V was pared by 3 bases and J by 5 bases, with 2 bases of the junction left unmatched. This CDR3 spans 15 amino acids. Per the germline V gene, CDR1 is LNHDA and CDR2 is SQIVND (reference sequence). The CDR3 bases are TGTGCCAGTAGTATGACTAGCGGGGAAACCGGGGAGCTGTTTTTT. Translating gives CASSMTSGETGELFF.

The chain combines TRBV28 with TRBJ1-2; D remains ambiguous. The germline V gene has CDR1 MDHEN and CDR2 SYDVKM. This CDR3 contains 13 residues. Trimming took 4 bases from V and 4 from J, leaving 10 bases between them. In DNA, the CDR3 is TGTGCCAGCAGTTCCACATCGCTCTATGGCTACACCTTC. It is translated as CASSSTSLYGYTF.

This clone was counted a few times. This chain connects TRBV5-1 to TRBJ2-7; D is ambiguous. CDR3 length equals 12 residues. Looked up from germline, CDR1 is SGHRS and CDR2 is YFSETQ. V was pared by 5 bases and J by 0 bases, with 6 bases between. This CDR3 reads CASRQDSYEQYF. CDR3 nucleotide sequence: TGCGCCAGCAGGCAGGACTCCTACGAGCAGTACTTC.

The V and J genes are TRBV28 and TRBJ1-1; TRBD1 is a possible D gene (5 bases). This CDR3 comprises 15 residues. The germline CDR1 and CDR2 sequences are MDHEN and SYDVKM. Trimming took off 5 bases at V and 0 bases at J, with 13 bases between the two ends. CDR3 in DNA: TGTGCCAGCAGTGGGCCGGACAACATGAACACTGAAGCTTTCTTT. Its protein is CASSGPDNMNTEAFF.

The chain carries TRBV27 and TRBJ2-5; 10 nucleotides align to TRBD2. Per the germline V gene, CDR1 is MNHEY and CDR2 is SMNVEV (reference sequence). The CDR3 loop spans 13 amino acids. The junction had 1 base not matched to a gene; V was cut back by 6 bases and J by 3 bases. Here the CDR3 reads CASRGLAKETQYF. The DNA of the CDR3 is TGTGCCAGCAGGGGACTAGCGAAAGAGACCCAGTACTTC.

The chain has TRBV28 and TRBJ2-5, with a tentative D call TRBD2 (7 bases). Germline V gene sequence: CDR1 MDHEN, CDR2 SYDVKM. This CDR3 has 16 amino acids. V dropped 1 base and J dropped 3 bases, with 15 bases sitting between them. The CDR3 loop is CASSLFRGAKKETQYF. CDR3 sequence (DNA): TGTGCCAGCAGTTTATTTCGGGGGGCTAAAAAAGAGACCCAGTACTTC.

V and J are TRBV10-3 and TRBJ2-1; the match to TRBD1 covers 10 bases. V shed 6 bases, J shed 2 bases, and the junction held 7 bases outside the gene matches. The CDR3 covers 16 residues. Per germline, CDR1 ENHRY and CDR2 SYGVKD. CDR3 amino acids: CAIRPGTGAAYNEQFF. CDR3 in DNA: TGTGCCATCAGACCCGGGACAGGGGCGGCCTACAATGAGCAGTTCTTC.

The chain couples TRBV15 to TRBJ1-3; D is uncertain. CDR3 length: 14 amino acids. The germline V gene has CDR1 LNHNV and CDR2 YYDKDF (reference sequence). V dropped 1 base and J dropped 2 bases, with 6 bases sitting between them. The CDR3 nucleotides read TGTGCCACCAGCAGAGCGTATCCTGGAAACACCATATATTTT. This encodes CATSRAYPGNTIYF.

The chain recombines TRBV2 with TRBJ1-2; no clear D. Germline loops: CDR1 SNHLY, CDR2 FYNNEI. V lost 2 bases and J 2 bases, leaving 12 bases between the germline ends. The CDR3 extends over 15 amino acids. The CDR3 sequence: CASSENSEPNYGYTF. The DNA of the CDR3 is TGTGCCAGCAGTGAAAACTCTGAGCCCAACTATGGCTACACCTTC.

This clone was seen only once. The genes are TRBV27 and TRBJ2-6, with 8 bases that match TRBD1. The V gene end was trimmed by 7 bases and the J gene end by 0 bases; junction bases not matched to a gene: 8. The CDR3 sequence is 17 residues long. Germline values: CDR1 MNHEY, CDR2 SMNVEV (reference sequence). CDR3 sequence reads: CASKSGQVPSGANVLTF. The CDR3 DNA sequence: TGTGCCAGCAAATCGGGACAGGTTCCCTCTGGGGCCAACGTCCTGACTTTC.

This clone was counted once. The chain is built from TRBV5-4 and TRBJ2-7; 8 bases are shared with TRBD1. J was trimmed by 1 base and V by 6 bases; bases with no gene match: 6. Germline V gene lookup returns CDR1 SGHNT and CDR2 YYREEE (reference sequence). This CDR3 is 14 amino acids long. The CDR3 DNA reads as TGTGCCAGCACCCGACAGGGGCAATCCTACGAGCAGTACTTC. Residues: CASTRQGQSYEQYF. Filled out from reference TRBV5-4 and TRBJ2-7, the complete variable domain reads ETGVTQSPTHLIKTRGQQVTLRCSSQSGHNTVSWYQQALGQGPQFIFQYYREEENGRGNFPPRFSGLQFPNYSSELNVNALELDDSALYLCASTRQGQSYEQYFGPGTRLTVT.

The V call is TRBV6-2 or TRBV6-3, the J call TRBJ2-7, with 9 bases lining up with TRBD1. CDR1 MNHEY and CDR2 SVGEGT come from the germline V gene. V trimming: 6 bases; J trimming: 3 bases; junction bases outside the gene matches: 12. CDR3 length: 16 amino acids. The CDR3 DNA follows: TGTGCCAGCAGCCAGGGGACAGGGACCGAGAACTACGAGCAGTACTTC. This encodes CASSQGTGTENYEQYF.

In its sample, this clone was seen once. The V gene is TRBV5-4, the J gene TRBJ2-1; 12 nucleotides line up with TRBD2. This CDR3 comprises 18 residues. With V trimmed by 3 bases and J by 4 bases, 11 bases remained unmatched. Germline loops: CDR1 SGHNT, CDR2 YYREEE (reference sequence). The CDR3 here is CASSSSGRAVLTYNEQFF. The CDR3 region has the DNA TGTGCCAGCAGCTCTAGCGGGAGGGCCGTTCTCACATACAATGAGCAGTTCTTC. The whole variable domain, remainder taken from reference TRBV5-4 and TRBJ2-1, is ETGVTQSPTHLIKTRGQQVTLRCSSQSGHNTVSWYQQALGQGPQFIFQYYREEENGRGNFPPRFSGLQFPNYSSELNVNALELDDSALYLCASSSSGRAVLTYNEQFFGPGTRLTVL.

This chain joins TRBV7-2 and TRBJ2-3; D perhaps matches TRBD1 (6 bases). V lost 5 bases, J lost 5 bases, and 20 bases lay in between. Per germline, CDR1 SGHTA and CDR2 FQGNSA. This CDR3 is 16 amino acids long. Here the CDR3 reads CASSLNRVRFGDTQYF. In DNA form, the CDR3 reads TGTGCCAGCAGCCTAAACAGGGTTCGGTTTGGAGATACGCAGTATTTT.

This chain links TRBV7-9 with TRBJ2-7; weak D call: TRBD2 (7 bases). The CDR3 has 14 residues. In germline, CDR1 is SEHNR, CDR2 FQNEAQ (reference sequence). V shed 5 bases and J shed 3 bases, with 14 bases lying between them. This CDR3 reads CASSPPGGNYEQYF. The CDR3 nucleotides are TGTGCCAGCAGCCCGCCGGGGGGCAACTACGAGCAGTACTTC.

The V gene is TRBV5-4, the J gene TRBJ2-7, with 8 bases identical to TRBD2. Germline V gene data show CDR1 as SGHNT and CDR2 as YYREEE (reference sequence). Trimming removed 2 bases from V and 2 bases from J; junction bases left unmatched: 3. This CDR3 has 14 amino acids. This CDR3 reads CASSFAGRAYEQYF. The DNA of the CDR3 is TGTGCCAGCAGCTTTGCCGGGAGGGCCTACGAGCAGTACTTC. Combining the CDR3 with reference TRBV5-4 and TRBJ2-7 gives the whole variable domain ETGVTQSPTHLIKTRGQQVTLRCSSQSGHNTVSWYQQALGQGPQFIFQYYREEENGRGNFPPRFSGLQFPNYSSELNVNALELDDSALYLCASSFAGRAYEQYFGPGTRLTVT.

CDR3 in DNA: TGTGCCAGCAGTCCCTACCTAGCGGGAGGTTACAATGAGCAGTTCTTC. Its protein product is CASSPYLAGGYNEQFF. The chain is built from TRBV28 and TRBJ2-1; 11 nucleotides agree with TRBD2. The CDR3 sequence is 16 residues long. Losses at the gene ends were 5 bases for V and 4 bases for J; bases not matched to a gene: 7. Germline V gene sequence: CDR1 MDHEN, CDR2 SYDVKM.

This clone showed up just a few times. The chain is built from TRBV21-1 and TRBJ1-1; the D call in the table, TRBD1, was not verified against the DNA. TRBV21-1 is labeled a pseudogene. This CDR3 has 15 residues. CDR3 sequence: CASSGPGEDHTEAFF. The CDR3 nucleotides are TGTGCCAGCAGCGGTCCAGGGGAAGATCACACTGAAGCTTTCTTT.

The CDR3 loop reads CASRGETQYF. Written as DNA, the CDR3 is TGTGCGTCGAGAGGAGAGACCCAGTACTTC. The genes are TRBV18 and TRBJ2-5, with D unclear. Germline-derived CDR1 and CDR2 are KGHSH and LQKENI. The CDR3 is 10 residues long.

This rearrangement joins TRBV18 to TRBJ1-1; 8 bases are a match to TRBD1. From germline, CDR1 is KGHSH and CDR2 LQKENI. The CDR3 runs 15 residues. J was trimmed by 4 bases and V by 3 bases; bases with no gene match: 7. CDR3 in DNA: TGTGCCAGCTCACCGATCAGGGGGACAGGCACTGAAGCTTTCTTT. Protein sequence: CASSPIRGTGTEAFF.

The chain combines TRBV28 with TRBJ1-4; 9 bases are shared with TRBD1. Trimming cost V 5 bases and J 7 bases; bases outside gene matches: 5. This CDR3 is 14 amino acids long. Germline CDR1 is MDHEN and CDR2 is SYDVKM. The CDR3 region is CASSLDRGSEKLFF. The DNA of the CDR3 is TGTGCCAGCAGTCTAGACAGGGGGTCTGAAAAACTGTTTTTT.

The V and J genes are TRBV5-4 and TRBJ2-5, with 13 nucleotides matching TRBD2. The J segment lost 5 bases and the V segment lost 0 bases, leaving 1 base of the junction unmatched. The CDR3 length is 15 residues. The V gene's germline CDR1 is SGHNT and CDR2 YYREEE (reference sequence). Here the CDR3 reads CASSLGLAGGETQYF. In DNA, the CDR3 is TGTGCCAGCAGCTTGGGACTAGCGGGAGGTGAGACCCAGTACTTC.

The V call is TRBV19, the J call TRBJ2-7; maybe TRBD2 (5 bases). V shed 2 bases and J shed 3 bases, with 14 bases lying between them. The CDR3 totals 15 residues. Germline values: CDR1 LNHDA, CDR2 SQIVND (reference sequence). CDR3 region: CASSIRLAENYEQYF. The CDR3 DNA reads as TGTGCCAGTAGTATAAGGCTAGCCGAGAACTACGAGCAGTACTTC. The entire variable domain, with the rest obtained from reference TRBV19 and TRBJ2-7, is as follows: DGGITQSPKYLFRKEGQNVTLSCEQNLNHDAMYWYRQDPGQGLRLIYYSQIVNDFQKGDIAEGYSVSREKKESFPLTVTSAQKNPTAFYLCASSIRLAENYEQYFGPGTRLTVT.